This entry is about one T cell receptor beta chain. Its antigen has not been determined. There are no base qualities to consult, and no much larger clone falls within one base. Libraries were built with PCR. Sequencing was carried out with an Illumina HiSeq 2500. To normalize quantification of the TCRbeta repertoire, the TCR libraries were built with molecular barcoding that relied on unique molecular identifiers. TCRdb itself trimmed the public reads at Q25 with fastp, ran MiXCR and retained productive beta chains. Duplicate CDR3 protein sequences are folded into a single record with the most common DNA and genes. This sample comprises about 640,000 distinct CDR3 sequences, 16% of them detected only once. The ten top clones hold about 1.1% of the sample. This entry belongs to a study of T-cell reconstitution after alpha-beta-depleted transplantation in children (dated by TCRdb to about 2016). About the investigation overall: Using TCR repertoire profiling, the study quantitatively followed how T-cell immune reconstitution unfolded in children after TCRalphabeta/CD19-depleted allogeneic hematopoietic cell transplantation.

This TCR was recovered from a human donor who donated a stem cell graft to a child with acute myeloid leukemia. Sequencing was performed on PBMCs from the stem cell graft donor, taken from the stem cell graft.

CDR3 reads: CASSQDTQIANTGELFF. The sequenced DNA: TGCGCCAGCAGCCAAGATACCCAAATAGCGAACACCGGGGAGCTGTTTTTT. This receptor chain uses TRBV4-3 and TRBJ2-2; the D gene is not confidently resolved. The CDR3 runs 17 amino acids, cysteine and phenylalanine included. Only the CDR3 region is kept as DNA, spanning 51 bases read in frame from base 1. For CDR1 and CDR2, the germline V gene lists LGHNA and YSLEER. The germline ends are 11 bases apart after V is trimmed by 0 bases and J by 0 bases.